This paragraph reports one T cell receptor beta chain. The sample is drawn from a study of cytomegalovirus exposure and HLA in healthy donors. Generated by immunoSEQ multiplex PCR, the TCRdb table keeps only in-frame clones and is missing some. The table has some 320,000 clones, roughly 87% seen once. The CDR3 is 13 residues long. CDR1 is SGHVS, CDR2 FNYEAQ, per germline. V was clipped by 2 bases and J by 10 bases, with 12 bases between them. This sequence joins TRBV7-6 and TRBJ2-1; TRBD1 might be the D (6 bases). The sequenced sample was PBMCs. This sequence was found in a woman in her thirties in good health and CMV-seropositive. This CDR3 reads CASSLPDRMEQFF. Written as DNA, the CDR3 is TGTGCCAGCAGCTTACCAGACAGGATGGAGCAGTTCTTC.